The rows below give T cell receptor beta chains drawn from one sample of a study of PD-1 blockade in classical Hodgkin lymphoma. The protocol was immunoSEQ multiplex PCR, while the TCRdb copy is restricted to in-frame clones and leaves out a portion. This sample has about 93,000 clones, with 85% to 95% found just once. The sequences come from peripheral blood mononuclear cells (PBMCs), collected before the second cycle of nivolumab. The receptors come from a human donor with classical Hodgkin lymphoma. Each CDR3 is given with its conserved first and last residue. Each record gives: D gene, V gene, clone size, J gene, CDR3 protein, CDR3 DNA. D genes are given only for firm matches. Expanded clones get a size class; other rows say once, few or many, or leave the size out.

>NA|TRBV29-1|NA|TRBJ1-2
CSVRSIGTEYGYTF
TGCAGCGTTCGTTCGATAGGGACCGAATATGGCTACACCTTC
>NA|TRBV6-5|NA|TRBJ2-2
CASSYSGASGELFF
TGTGCCAGCAGTTACTCCGGGGCTTCCGGGGAGCTGTTTTTT
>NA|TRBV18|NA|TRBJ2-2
CASSLKTGPGELFF
TGTGCCAGCTCACTAAAAACAGGGCCCGGGGAGCTGTTTTTT
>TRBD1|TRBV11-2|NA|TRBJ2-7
CASSSIRDRGLVEQYF
TGTGCCAGCAGCTCAATCAGGGACAGGGGGCTTGTCGAGCAGTACTTC
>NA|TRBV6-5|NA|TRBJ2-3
CASSYEGVGTDTQYF
TGTGCCAGCAGTTATGAGGGGGTTGGCACAGATACGCAGTATTTT
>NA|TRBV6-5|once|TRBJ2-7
CASSIDITYEQYF
TGTGCCAGCAGTATCGACATAACCTACGAGCAGTACTTC
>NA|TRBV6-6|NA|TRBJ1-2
CASSYSTVGGNGYTF
TGTGCCAGCAGTTACTCGACGGTGGGCGGGAATGGCTACACCTTC
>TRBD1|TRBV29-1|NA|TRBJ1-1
CSLDRGLNTEAFF
TGCAGCCTGGACAGGGGCTTGAACACTGAAGCTTTCTTT
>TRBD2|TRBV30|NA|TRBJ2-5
CAWKVGRAYQETQYF
TGTGCCTGGAAGGTAGGGAGGGCGTACCAAGAGACCCAGTACTTC
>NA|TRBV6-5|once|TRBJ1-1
CASSYEGVTEAFF
TGTGCCAGCAGTTACGAGGGAGTCACTGAAGCTTTCTTT
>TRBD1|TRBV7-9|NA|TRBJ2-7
CASSPGTGYEQYF
TGTGCCAGCAGCCCTGGGACAGGCTACGAGCAGTACTTC
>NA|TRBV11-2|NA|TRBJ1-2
CASSFNINYGYTF
TGTGCCAGCAGCTTTAATATTAACTATGGCTACACCTTC
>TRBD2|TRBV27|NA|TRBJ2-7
CASSLRASGTREQYF
TGTGCCAGCAGTTTAAGGGCTAGCGGGACCCGCGAGCAGTACTTC
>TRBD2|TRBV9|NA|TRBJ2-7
CASSVRTSGSEQYF
TGTGCCAGCAGCGTCCGGACTAGCGGGAGCGAGCAGTACTTC
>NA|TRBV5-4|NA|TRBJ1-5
CASSFGPAGPQHF
TGTGCCAGCAGCTTCGGGCCTGCAGGGCCCCAGCATTTT
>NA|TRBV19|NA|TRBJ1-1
CASSIVASEAFF
TGTGCCAGTAGTATAGTAGCTTCTGAAGCTTTCTTT
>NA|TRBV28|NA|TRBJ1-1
CASSLPQGRALQNTEAFF
TGTGCCAGCAGTTTACCCCAGGGGCGCGCCTTACAAAACACTGAAGCTTTCTTT
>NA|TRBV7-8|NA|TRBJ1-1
CASLPLGTEAFF
TGTGCCAGCCTACCGTTGGGCACTGAAGCTTTCTTT
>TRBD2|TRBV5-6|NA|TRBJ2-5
CASSTLAGRQETQYF
TGTGCCAGCAGCACTTTAGCGGGCAGACAAGAGACCCAGTACTTC
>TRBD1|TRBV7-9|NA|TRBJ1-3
CASSSDRGSGNTIYF
TGTGCCAGCAGCTCAGACAGGGGGTCAGGAAACACCATATATTTT
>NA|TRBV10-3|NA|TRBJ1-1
CAISESTVAGQEAFF
TGTGCCATCAGTGAGTCGACGGTTGCTGGACAGGAAGCTTTCTTT
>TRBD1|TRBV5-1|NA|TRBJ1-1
CASSLTRGQIGTEAFF
TGCGCCAGCAGCTTGACCAGGGGGCAGATAGGCACTGAAGCTTTCTTT
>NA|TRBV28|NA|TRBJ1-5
CASSLRTAGHNQPQHF
TGTGCCAGCAGCCTTCGGACAGCGGGCCATAATCAGCCCCAGCATTTT
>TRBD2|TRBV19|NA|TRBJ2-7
CASSPDSGTGLYEQYF
TGTGCCAGTAGCCCCGACAGCGGGACTGGCCTCTACGAGCAGTACTTC
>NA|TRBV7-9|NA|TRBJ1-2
CASSLAGGSYGYTF
TGTGCCAGCAGCTTGGCGGGGGGATCCTATGGCTACACCTTC
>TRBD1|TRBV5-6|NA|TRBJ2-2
CASTHRTGITGELFF
TGTGCCAGCACCCACCGGACAGGGATCACCGGGGAGCTGTTTTTT
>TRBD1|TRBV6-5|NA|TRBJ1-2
CASSRDSTYGYTF
TGTGCCAGCAGTCGGGACAGCACTTATGGCTACACCTTC
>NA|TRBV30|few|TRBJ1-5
CAWSRGNQPQHF
TGTGCCTGGAGTAGGGGGAATCAGCCCCAGCATTTT
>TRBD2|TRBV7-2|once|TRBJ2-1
CASSWEGGGYNEQFF
TGTGCCAGCAGCTGGGAGGGAGGAGGCTACAATGAGCAGTTCTTC
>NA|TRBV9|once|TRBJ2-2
CASSVGGVGTGELFF
TGTGCCAGCAGCGTAGGAGGGGTTGGAACCGGGGAGCTGTTTTTT
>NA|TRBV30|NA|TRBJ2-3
CAWSPSDRRVGDTQYF
TGTGCCTGGAGTCCCTCCGACAGGAGGGTTGGAGATACGCAGTATTTT
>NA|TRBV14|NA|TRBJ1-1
CASSQVVGTEAFF
TGTGCCAGCAGCCAAGTGGTGGGCACTGAAGCTTTCTTT
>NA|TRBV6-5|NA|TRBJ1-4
CASSYSGLTNEKLFF
TGTGCCAGCAGTTACTCAGGGTTGACTAATGAAAAACTGTTTTTT
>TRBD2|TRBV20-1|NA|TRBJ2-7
CSARLAGEQYF
TGCAGTGCTAGGCTAGCGGGCGAGCAGTACTTC
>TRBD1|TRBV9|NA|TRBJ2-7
CASSAADRVIPYEQYF
TGTGCCAGCAGCGCAGCCGACAGGGTTATCCCCTACGAGCAGTACTTC
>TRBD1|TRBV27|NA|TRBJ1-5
CASSFPPGGNQPQHF
TGTGCCAGCAGTTTCCCCCCAGGGGGAAATCAGCCCCAGCATTTT
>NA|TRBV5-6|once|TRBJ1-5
CASSFGSGGGVNQPQHF
TGTGCCAGCAGCTTCGGGAGCGGGGGTGGCGTCAATCAGCCCCAGCATTTT
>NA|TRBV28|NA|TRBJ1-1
CASQMPGTLGYAEAFF
TGTGCCAGCCAGATGCCAGGGACCTTAGGCTACGCTGAAGCTTTCTTT
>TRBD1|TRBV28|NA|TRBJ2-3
CASGLQGTRTDTQYF
TGTGCCAGCGGATTACAGGGGACGCGCACAGATACGCAGTATTTT
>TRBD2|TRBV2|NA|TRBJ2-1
CASSEGLAANEQFF
TGTGCCAGCAGTGAAGGTCTAGCGGCCAATGAGCAGTTCTTC
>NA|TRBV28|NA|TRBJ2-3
CASSYQDNTDTQYF
TGTGCCAGCAGTTACCAAGACAACACAGATACGCAGTATTTT
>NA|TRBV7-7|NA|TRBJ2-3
CASSLLGETDTQYF
TGTGCCAGCAGCTTATTAGGGGAGACAGATACGCAGTATTTT
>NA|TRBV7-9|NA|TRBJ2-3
CASSPPGRGTDTQYF
TGTGCCAGCAGCCCCCCGGGGCGGGGCACAGATACGCAGTATTTT
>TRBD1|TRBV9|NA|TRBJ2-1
CASSFGTGGHNEQFF
TGTGCCAGCAGCTTCGGGACAGGGGGCCACAATGAGCAGTTCTTC
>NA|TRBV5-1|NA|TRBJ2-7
CASSPSPYEQYF
TGCGCCAGCAGCCCATCACCGTACGAGCAGTACTTC
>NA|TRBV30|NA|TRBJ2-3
CAWRRRTQKVTDTQYF
TGTGCCTGGAGGAGACGGACCCAAAAGGTAACAGATACGCAGTATTTT